Listed below are T cell receptor beta chains from one sample, sequenced in a study of vaccination and CD4 T cells after COVID-19. TCRdb recomputed calls from the PCR reads with MiXCR, one row per CDR3 protein. Among around 5,500 distinct CDR3 sequences, about 71% were seen once, and the ten largest hold around a fifth. For these receptors, no antigen is known. The sequenced sample was CD4+ T cells from blood, cultured in vitro. The source of these receptors is a human donor who had recovered from COVID-19. The conserved cysteine and the conserved F or W are not part of the CDR3 here.

>TRBV6-5
ASSYTGSSGNTIY
>TRBV12-3/TRBV12-4
ASRGQILSNQPQH
>TRBV10-1
ATAQGANSGYT
>TRBV6-1
ASSHKNRDDDYGYT
>TRBV2
ASSQSRDRRNQPQH
>TRBV11-2
ASSGRQGGDQPQH
>TRBV24-1
ATSDRAAGYT
>TRBV24-1
ATSDSGRGLAHNEQF
>TRBV2
ASSEQASTNSPLH
>TRBV20-1
SAKVGTGYEQY
>TRBV7-2
ASRQPNTGELF
>TRBV10-3
AISPGQKETQY
>TRBV5-1
ASSGGQGGEYQETQY
>TRBV11-2
ASGGPGADYEQY
>TRBV2
ASRTPLGFQETQY
>TRBV20-1
SASAGSTDTQY
>TRBV12-3/TRBV12-4
ASSQGTGPY
>TRBV20-1
SASRLGGADTQY
>TRBV30
AWAQGVRTEAF
>TRBV20-1
SAPKDGGYNEQF
>TRBV19
ASSKGGTGRLEQY
>TRBV12-3/TRBV12-4
ASSRDSLRHQPQH